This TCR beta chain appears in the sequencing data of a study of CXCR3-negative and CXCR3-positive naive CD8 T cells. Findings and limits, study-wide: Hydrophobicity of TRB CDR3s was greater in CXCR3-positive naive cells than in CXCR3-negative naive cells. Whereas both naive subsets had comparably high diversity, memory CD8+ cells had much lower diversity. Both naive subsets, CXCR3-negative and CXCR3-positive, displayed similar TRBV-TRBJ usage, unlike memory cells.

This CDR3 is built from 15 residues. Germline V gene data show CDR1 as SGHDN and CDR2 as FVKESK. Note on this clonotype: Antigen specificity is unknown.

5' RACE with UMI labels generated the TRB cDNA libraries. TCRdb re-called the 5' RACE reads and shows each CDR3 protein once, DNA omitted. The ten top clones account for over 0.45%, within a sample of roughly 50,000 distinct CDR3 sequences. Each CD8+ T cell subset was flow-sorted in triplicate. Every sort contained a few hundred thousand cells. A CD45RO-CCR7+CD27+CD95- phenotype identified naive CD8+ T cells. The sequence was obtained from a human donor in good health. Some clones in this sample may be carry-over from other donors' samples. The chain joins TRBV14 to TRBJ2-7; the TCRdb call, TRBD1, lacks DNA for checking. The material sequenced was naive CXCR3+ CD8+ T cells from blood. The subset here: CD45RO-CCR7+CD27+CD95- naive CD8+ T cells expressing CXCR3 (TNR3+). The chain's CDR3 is CASSHLRGLPYEQYF. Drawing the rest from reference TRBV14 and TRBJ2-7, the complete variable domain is EAGVTQFPSHSVIEKGQTVTLRCDPISGHDNLYWYRRVMGKEIKFLLHFVKESKQDESGMPNNRFLAERTGGTYSTLKVQPAELEDSGVYFCASSHLRGLPYEQYFGPGTRLTVT.